These 27 T cell receptor beta chains originate from one sample sequenced in a study of blood T cell repertoires in COVID-19. Here immunoSEQ multiplex PCR was the method, and the copy in TCRdb shows in-frame clones only, minus some. The table lists approximately 290,000 clones, over 85% of them singletons, with around 10% in the top ten. The sequencing sample was made of peripheral blood. All receptors come from a woman younger than 45 with COVID-19, enrolled during active disease.

The V call is TRBV19, the J call TRBJ1-1; the D gene is possibly TRBD1 (5 bases). Per germline, CDR1 LNHDA and CDR2 SQIVND (reference sequence). V lost 7 bases, J lost 8 bases, and 23 bases lay in between. The CDR3 runs to 15 residues. The CDR3 DNA is TGTGCCAGTAATCTCCCAAATGCGGGACGCCAAGAAGCTTTCTTT. Amino acids: CASNLPNAGRQEAFF.

The V and J genes are TRBV2 and TRBJ1-3; 7 bases match TRBD1. The junction had 1 base not matched to a gene; V was cut back by 4 bases and J by 4 bases. The germline V gene encodes CDR1 SNHLY and CDR2 FYNNEI. This CDR3 region has 13 residues. In nucleotides, the CDR3 is TGTGCCAGCAGTGCGACAGGGGGAAACACCATATATTTT. Amino acids: CASSATGGNTIYF.

The gene calls are TRBV2 and TRBJ2-2, with 13 positions matching TRBD2. V shed 5 bases and J 2 bases; nucleotides not matched to a gene: 8. Looked up from germline, CDR1 is SNHLY and CDR2 is FYNNEI. CDR3 length: 18 amino acids. CDR3 in DNA: TGTGCCAGCAGTTTAATCGGACTAGCGGGGGCCAACACCGGGGAGCTGTTTTTT. Protein product: CASSLIGLAGANTGELFF.

The chain uses TRBV5-4 and TRBJ2-7; 11 nucleotides align to TRBD1. V lost 4 bases and J lost 3; bases outside the gene matches: 6. Germline V lookup: CDR1 SGHNT, CDR2 YYREEE (reference sequence). The CDR3 length is 15 residues. The CDR3 region is CASSRPGTGGYEQYF. DNA for the CDR3: TGTGCCAGCAGCAGACCCGGGACAGGGGGCTACGAGCAGTACTTC.

Comment on this clone: A read error may explain this, as a much larger clone is one base away. The genes are TRBV5-5 and TRBJ2-3; D is unresolved. Germline V CDR1 and CDR2: SGHKS, YYEKEE (reference sequence). V shed 2 bases and J shed 5 bases, with 3 bases lying between them. This CDR3 has 11 residues. CDR3 amino acids: CASSFLDTQYF. The CDR3 DNA sequence: TGTGCCAGCAGCTTCCTAGATACGCAGTATTTT. Full variable domain (outside the CDR3, taken from reference TRBV5-5 and TRBJ2-3): DAGVTQSPTHLIKTRGQQVTLRCSPISGHKSVSWYQQVLGQGPQFIFQYYEKEERGRGNFPDRFSARQFPNYSSELNVNALLLGDSALYLCASSFLDTQYFGPGTRLTVL.

This chain uses TRBV6-5 with TRBJ1-2, with D uncertain. The CDR3 covers 13 residues. CDR1 MNHEY and CDR2 SVGAGI come from the germline V gene. V was trimmed by 7 bases and J by 8 bases, leaving 17 bases between them. CDR3 DNA: TGTGCCAGCACCGCCTTCGGGCGGGGAGGCTACACCTTC. It translates to CASTAFGRGGYTF.

The gene calls are TRBV10-3 and TRBJ2-1, with D perhaps TRBD2 (6 bases). The germline V gene encodes CDR1 ENHRY and CDR2 SYGVKD. The CDR3 runs to 15 residues. Trimming left V 8 bases short and J 3 bases short, with 17 bases between. The CDR3 loop reads CAIRPGDSGYNEQFF. The CDR3 nucleotides are TGTGCCATCCGACCCGGGGATAGCGGCTACAATGAGCAGTTCTTC.

V and J are TRBV28 and TRBJ1-2; the D is unclear. The ends were cut back, 6 bases at V and 6 bases at J, with 20 bases in the middle. In germline, CDR1 is MDHEN, CDR2 SYDVKM. This CDR3 region has 15 residues. The CDR3 nucleotides read TGTGCCAGCAGCCTCCCGGACGGGAGGAGGGATGGCTACACCTTC. Amino acids: CASSLPDGRRDGYTF.

This chain joins TRBV4-2 and TRBJ1-1, with unresolved D. CDR3 length equals 14 residues. Deletions cut 0 bases from V and 6 bases from J, with 11 bases between. Germline assignment: CDR1 LGHNA and CDR2 YNFKEQ. The CDR3 loop reads CASSQESANPEAFF. The CDR3 region has the DNA TGTGCCAGCAGCCAAGAGAGTGCAAACCCTGAAGCTTTCTTT.

The chain links TRBV7-2 to TRBJ2-1; 9 bases map to TRBD2. With 6 bases clipped from V and 2 bases from J, the junction kept 8 bases outside the gene matches. Germline CDR1 and CDR2: SGHTA and FQGNSA. There are 16 residues in the CDR3. The CDR3 region has the DNA TGTGCCAGCAGGACTAGCGGTGAAAGGACCTACAATGAGCAGTTCTTC. This encodes CASRTSGERTYNEQFF.

This clone was seen only once. The V and J genes are TRBV7-9 and TRBJ1-6, with D unclear. CDR1 and CDR2 from the germline V gene are SEHNR and FQNEAQ (reference sequence). The V and J ends lost 1 base and 9 bases respectively, with 13 bases between them. This CDR3 is 15 amino acids long. CDR3 nucleotide sequence: TGTGCCAGCAGCTTAGATAGACTGGTTGGTTCACCCCTCCACTTT. Translated: CASSLDRLVGSPLHF. The entire variable domain, with the rest obtained from reference TRBV7-9 and TRBJ1-6, is as follows: DTGVSQNPRHKITKRGQNVTFRCDPISEHNRLYWYRQTLGQGPEFLTYFQNEAQLEKSRLLSDRFSAERPKGSFSTLEIQRTEQGDSAMYLCASSLDRLVGSPLHFGNGTRLTVT.

The chain combines TRBV19 with TRBJ1-2; TRBD1 might be the D (6 bases). Germline values: CDR1 LNHDA, CDR2 SQIVND (reference sequence). This CDR3 has 12 residues. V was pared by 5 bases and J by 7 bases, with 11 bases between. The CDR3 reads CASSAGTIGYTF. CDR3 bases: TGTGCCAGTAGTGCCGGGACAATTGGCTACACCTTC.

The chain recombines TRBV11-2 with TRBJ2-1; maybe TRBD1 (6 bases). The germline V and J ends were trimmed by 4 bases and 6 bases, with 10 bases remaining between them. Germline lookup yields CDR1 SGHAT and CDR2 FQNNGV. The CDR3 is 13 residues long. CDR3 DNA sequence: TGTGCCAGCAGCTCCCAGGGGATCAATGAGCAGTTCTTC. Its translation: CASSSQGINEQFF.

This sequence joins TRBV3-1 (or the pseudogene TRBV3-2) and TRBJ2-1; D ambiguous. The V and J ends lost 1 base and 4 bases respectively, with 11 bases between them. The germline V gene has CDR1 LGHDT and CDR2 YNNKEL (reference sequence). There are 15 residues in the CDR3. CDR3 region: CASSQGTIPYNEQFF. In DNA form, the CDR3 reads TGTGCCAGCAGCCAAGGCACTATCCCTTACAATGAGCAGTTCTTC.

V is TRBV6-5 and J is TRBJ1-2; a possible D gene is TRBD1 (6 bases). This CDR3 spans 13 amino acids. Trimming removed 11 bases at V and 3 bases at J, with 16 bases between. Germline V gene lookup returns CDR1 MNHEY and CDR2 SVGAGI. CDR3 residues: CAGARGPDYGYTF. CDR3 DNA: TGTGCCGGAGCCAGGGGTCCCGACTATGGCTACACCTTC.

This clone appeared once. J is TRBJ2-1 and V is TRBV19; 9 positions agree with TRBD2. J lost 5 bases, V lost 5 bases, and 7 bases had no gene match. This CDR3 is 15 amino acids long. CDR1 is LNHDA, CDR2 SQIVND, per germline (reference sequence). CDR3 sequence: CASSPSGGFNNEQFF. CDR3 DNA sequence: TGTGCCAGTAGTCCCAGCGGGGGGTTTAACAATGAGCAGTTCTTC.

This rearrangement joins TRBV2 to TRBJ2-5; D may be TRBD2 (6 bases). Germline V gene data show CDR1 as SNHLY and CDR2 as FYNNEI. The CDR3 sequence is 12 residues long. Between the trimmed V and J ends, which lost 8 bases and 5 bases, there was a span of 12 bases. DNA of the CDR3: TGTGCCAGCGGGACTTTAGGGGAGACCCAGTACTTC. Its protein product is CASGTLGETQYF.

This chain uses TRBV7-6 with TRBJ2-6, with TRBD1 identical over 10 bases. The germline CDR1 and CDR2 sequences are SGHVS and FNYEAQ. The length of the CDR3 is 17 residues. With V trimmed by 3 bases and J by 1 base, 3 bases remained unmatched. CDR3 residues: CASSFGQGESGANVLTF. CDR3 nucleotide sequence: TGTGCCAGCAGCTTCGGACAGGGGGAGTCTGGGGCCAACGTCCTGACTTTC.

This chain links TRBV25-1 with TRBJ1-5; 9 nucleotides align to TRBD1. The CDR3 spans 14 residues. The trim removed 4 bases at V and 4 bases at J, leaving 2 bases unmatched. The germline gives CDR1 MGHDK, CDR2 SYGVNS. This chain's CDR3 is CASSAGTGNQPQHF. The CDR3 DNA reads as TGTGCCAGCAGTGCCGGGACAGGGAATCAGCCCCAGCATTTT.

The chain couples TRBV3-1 (or the pseudogene TRBV3-2) to TRBJ2-7, with 13 nucleotides matching TRBD2. The CDR3 consists of 18 residues. Germline trimming cut 0 bases from V and 0 bases from J; bases unmatched to any gene: 5. CDR1 is LGHDT and CDR2 is YNNKEL in the germline V gene (reference sequence). The CDR3 nucleotides read TGTGCCAGCAGCCAAGAGAGGGGACTAGCGGGGAGCTCCTACGAGCAGTACTTC. This encodes CASSQERGLAGSSYEQYF.

The rearrangement links TRBV4-1 to TRBJ1-2, with 8 bases that match TRBD1. The length of the CDR3 is 16 residues. CDR1 MGHRA and CDR2 YSYEKL come from the germline V gene. Trimming took 0 bases from V and 4 from J; bases not matched to a gene: 7. DNA for the CDR3: TGCGCCAGCAGCCAAGAGGGACAGGATGATGCCTATGGCTACACCTTC. It is translated as CASSQEGQDDAYGYTF.

The V and J genes are TRBV2 and TRBJ1-2; D unresolved. The CDR3 contains 13 residues. From germline, CDR1 is SNHLY and CDR2 FYNNEI. Trimming took 4 bases from V and 4 from J, leaving 10 bases between them. The CDR3 loop is CASSVEATYGYTF. CDR3 DNA sequence: TGTGCCAGCAGTGTTGAGGCTACCTATGGCTACACCTTC.

The chain recombines TRBV7-9 with TRBJ2-7; maybe TRBD1 (7 bases). There are 16 residues in the CDR3. Germline V gives CDR1 SEHNR, CDR2 FQNEAQ (reference sequence). The V end was cut by 5 bases, the J end by 0 bases, with 17 bases between. The CDR3 bases are TGTGCCAGCAGCCCTTTCGGGGGACAGCGCTCCTACGAGCAGTACTTC. It encodes CASSPFGGQRSYEQYF.

The chain couples TRBV9 to TRBJ1-1; D perhaps matches TRBD1 (5 bases). With 1 base removed from V and 11 bases from J, the gap between germline ends came to 12 bases. Germline V gene lookup returns CDR1 SGDLS and CDR2 YYNGEE. The CDR3 covers 12 residues. The CDR3, as DNA: TGTGCCAGCAGCGTACAGGGCCGCGAGGCTTTCTTT. Its translation: CASSVQGREAFF.

V gene TRBV7-8 combines with J gene TRBJ1-3; D is uncertain. This CDR3 is built from 16 residues. Trimming took 1 base from V and 0 from J, leaving 10 bases between them. Per germline, CDR1 SGHVS and CDR2 FQNEAQ. The CDR3 bases are TGTGCCAGCAGCTTAGGAGGGCCTGACTCTGGAAACACCATATATTTT. Its translation is CASSLGGPDSGNTIYF.

The rearrangement links TRBV7-8 to TRBJ1-1, with D possibly matching TRBD1 (5 bases). This CDR3 contains 15 residues. The germline V gene has CDR1 SGHVS and CDR2 FQNEAQ. Deletions cut 1 base from V and 5 bases from J, with 14 bases between. The CDR3 DNA is TGTGCCAGCAGCTTAGAGGGGATCGGCTGGACTGAAGCTTTCTTT. It codes for CASSLEGIGWTEAFF.

The chain joins TRBV4-1 to TRBJ1-5, with D tentatively TRBD1 (5 bases). With 2 bases removed from V and 1 base from J, the gap between germline ends came to 9 bases. The CDR3 spans 15 residues. Germline loops: CDR1 MGHRA, CDR2 YSYEKL. The CDR3 spells CASSQRGESNQPQHF. DNA for the CDR3: TGCGCCAGCAGCCAACGGGGGGAAAGCAATCAGCCCCAGCATTTT.